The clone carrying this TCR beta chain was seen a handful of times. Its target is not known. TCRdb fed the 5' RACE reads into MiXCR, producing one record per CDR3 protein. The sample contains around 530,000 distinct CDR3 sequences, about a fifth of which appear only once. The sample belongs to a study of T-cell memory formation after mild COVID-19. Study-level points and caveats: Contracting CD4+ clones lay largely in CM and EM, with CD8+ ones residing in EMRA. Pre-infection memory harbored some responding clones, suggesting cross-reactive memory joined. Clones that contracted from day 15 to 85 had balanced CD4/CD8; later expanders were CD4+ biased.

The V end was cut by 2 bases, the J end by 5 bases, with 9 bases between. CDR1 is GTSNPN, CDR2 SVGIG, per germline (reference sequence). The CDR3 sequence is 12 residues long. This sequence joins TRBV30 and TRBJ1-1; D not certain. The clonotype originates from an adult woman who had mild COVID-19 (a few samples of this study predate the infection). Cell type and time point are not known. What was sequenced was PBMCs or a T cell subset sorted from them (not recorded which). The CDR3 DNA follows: TGTGCCTGGAGTTCCGGTGGAACTGAAGCTTTCTTT. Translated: CAWSSGGTEAFF.